Below are 26 T cell receptor beta chains sequenced from a single sample in a study of cytomegalovirus exposure and HLA in healthy donors. PCR primers comprised 60 Vbeta and 13 Jbeta primers. Measured with immunoSEQ multiplex PCR; TCRdb has only the in-frame clones, and not every one. Here the sample spans under 95,000 clones, approximately 76% being singletons. The sample consisted of PBMCs. Receptors were obtained from a man aged 25-45 years in good health and CMV-seropositive.

In this sample, this clone turned up a few times. The chain uses TRBV7-2 and TRBJ2-5, with unresolved D. CDR3 length: 12 residues. The V gene's germline CDR1 is SGHTA and CDR2 FQGNSA. The germline V and J ends were trimmed by 2 bases and 14 bases, with 15 bases remaining between them. DNA for the CDR3: TGTGCCAGCAGCTTAAGTTCAGGCTATCAATACTTC. Translated, it gives CASSLSSGYQYF.

The chain recombines TRBV5-1 with TRBJ2-2; D gene uncertain. The germline V and J ends were trimmed by 5 bases and 7 bases, with 9 bases remaining between them. This CDR3 is built from 12 residues. Germline V lookup: CDR1 SGHRS, CDR2 YFSETQ. CDR3 amino acids: CASSLRVGELFF. The CDR3 region has the DNA TGCGCCAGCAGTCTCCGGGTCGGGGAGCTGTTTTTT.

This clone was observed a single time. The chain is built from TRBV25-1 and TRBJ1-2; D possibly corresponds to TRBD1 (6 bases). CDR3 length: 14 amino acids. Trimming removed 2 bases from V and 3 bases from J, with 10 bases in between. CDR1 and CDR2 from the germline V gene are MGHDK and SYGVNS. CDR3 sequence reads: CASSEKGGYYGYTF. CDR3 nucleotide sequence: TGTGCCAGCAGTGAAAAGGGGGGGTACTATGGCTACACCTTC.

This rearrangement joins TRBV19 to TRBJ2-1; 9 bases line up with TRBD2. Trimming at V came to 6 bases and at J to 4 bases, leaving 7 bases not matched to a gene. This CDR3 comprises 15 residues. Germline CDR1 LNHDA, CDR2 SQIVND (reference sequence). This chain's CDR3 is CASSPKAGGYNEQFF. The CDR3, as DNA: TGTGCCAGTAGCCCCAAAGCGGGGGGATACAATGAGCAGTTCTTC.

In its sample, this clone ranks as medium-sized. Here the CDR3 DNA reads TGTGCCACCAGGGGGGGGGCAGGCGTCGAAGCTTTCTTT. The encoded protein is CATRGGAGVEAFF. V gene TRBV15 combines with J gene TRBJ1-1, with D possibly being TRBD1 (6 bases). CDR1 and CDR2 (germline): LNHNV, YYDKDF (reference sequence). V lost 6 bases, J lost 8 bases, and 16 bases lay in between. There are 13 residues in the CDR3.

This clone was found a few times. CDR3 coding DNA: TGCGCCAGCAGTCAGGTTGTAGGGGGCTCGGAGATTTACGAGCAGTACGTC. It specifies CASSQVVGGSEIYEQYV. J is TRBJ2-7 and V is TRBV23-1, with 7 bases fitting TRBD1. TRBV23-1 is classed as an ORF, of uncertain function. This CDR3 contains 17 residues. With 3 bases clipped from V and 4 bases from J, the junction kept 15 bases outside the gene matches.

The chain recombines TRBV11-2 with TRBJ2-2; tentative D call: TRBD1 (6 bases). This CDR3 has 15 amino acids. Germline V gene sequence: CDR1 SGHAT, CDR2 FQNNGV. Trimming removed 3 bases from V and 2 bases from J, with 10 bases in between. Here the CDR3 DNA reads TGTGCCAGCAGCTTTGGACAGACCAACACCGGGGAGCTGTTTTTT. It specifies CASSFGQTNTGELFF.

The rearrangement joins TRBV6-1 to TRBJ1-2; D possibly corresponds to TRBD1 (5 bases). V dropped 4 bases and J dropped 4 bases, with 16 bases sitting between them. Looked up from germline, CDR1 is MNHNS and CDR2 is SASEGT. This CDR3 spans 15 amino acids. The CDR3 region is CASSVGGEGGYGYTF. CDR3 in DNA: TGTGCCAGCAGTGTGGGGGGGGAAGGAGGCTATGGCTACACCTTC.

The gene calls are TRBV5-4 and TRBJ1-2; D not resolved. V was clipped by 0 bases and J by 2 bases, with 8 bases between them. The germline V gene encodes CDR1 SGHNT and CDR2 YYREEE (reference sequence). There are 14 residues in the CDR3. CDR3 amino acids: CASSLGQINYGYTF. The CDR3 coding sequence is TGTGCCAGCAGCTTGGGGCAGATAAACTATGGCTACACCTTC.

The chain couples TRBV16 to TRBJ1-1; tentatively, D is TRBD1 (5 bases). V shed 4 bases and J shed 5 bases, with 17 bases lying between them. This CDR3 contains 15 residues. Looked up from germline, CDR1 is KGHSY and CDR2 is FQNENV. CDR3 region: CASSRSGLGRTEAFF. The CDR3 DNA reads TGTGCCAGCAGCCGGTCGGGACTGGGAAGGACTGAAGCTTTCTTT.

The V gene is TRBV28, the J gene TRBJ1-2; D might be TRBD1 (6 bases). Germline V gives CDR1 MDHEN, CDR2 SYDVKM. Deletions cut 5 bases from V and 4 bases from J, with 11 bases between. This CDR3 comprises 13 residues. CDR3 residues: CASSPRQVYGYTF. The CDR3 DNA sequence: TGTGCCAGCAGTCCCCGACAGGTCTATGGCTACACCTTC.

The chain carries TRBV5-4 and TRBJ1-1; unclear D gene. The CDR3 sequence is 14 residues long. Between the trimmed V and J ends, which lost 0 bases and 3 bases, there was a span of 9 bases. Germline CDR1 SGHNT, CDR2 YYREEE (reference sequence). Written as DNA, the CDR3 is TGTGCCAGCAGCTTGGGAAGCCGGGACACTGAAGCTTTCTTT. It encodes CASSLGSRDTEAFF.

J is TRBJ1-2 and V is TRBV2; TRBD1 matches 9 bases. Unmatched junction bases numbered 10, after V lost 5 bases and J lost 6 bases. Germline V gene lookup returns CDR1 SNHLY and CDR2 FYNNEI. The CDR3 runs to 15 residues. CDR3 protein: CASSLRGQGGDGYTF. The CDR3 DNA follows: TGTGCCAGCAGTCTCCGGGGACAGGGAGGAGATGGCTACACCTTC. Full variable domain (rest looked up from reference TRBV2 and TRBJ1-2): EPEVTQTPSHQVTQMGQEVILRCVPISNHLYFYWYRQILGQKVEFLVSFYNNEISEKSEIFDDQFSVERPDGSNFTLKIRSTKLEDSAMYFCASSLRGQGGDGYTFGSGTRLTVV.

The chain uses TRBV30 and TRBJ2-2; D is uncertain. The CDR3 has 13 residues. Trimming shortened V by 0 bases and J by 5 bases, and 7 bases separated the two germline ends. The germline V gene encodes CDR1 GTSNPN and CDR2 SVGIG (reference sequence). Here the CDR3 DNA reads TGTGCCTGGAGTGTACTGGTAACCGGGGAGCTGTTTTTT. It translates to CAWSVLVTGELFF. The full variable domain, rest sourced from reference TRBV30 and TRBJ2-2, is SQTIHQWPATLVQPVGSPLSLECTVEGTSNPNLYWYRQAAGRGLQLLFYSVGIGQISSEVPQNLSASRPQDRQFILSSKKLLLSDSGFYLCAWSVLVTGELFFGEGSRLTVL.

The chain employs TRBV5-6 and TRBJ2-5, with 9 positions matching TRBD2. CDR3 length: 15 amino acids. Trimming removed 1 base from V and 1 base from J; junction bases left unmatched: 2. Germline CDR1 reads SGHDT; CDR2 reads YYEEEE. The CDR3: CASSLLAGIQETQYF. The CDR3 nucleotides are TGTGCCAGCAGCTTGCTAGCGGGGATCCAAGAGACCCAGTACTTC.

The chain's CDR3 is CSALGWGESYEQYF. CDR3 sequence (DNA): TGCAGCGCCCTCGGTTGGGGGGAGTCCTACGAGCAGTACTTC. The genes are TRBV29-1 and TRBJ2-7; maybe TRBD2 (6 bases). Germline V CDR1 and CDR2: SQVTM, ANQGSEA. Trimming left V 7 bases short and J 1 base short, with 17 bases between. CDR3 size: 14 residues.

The CDR3 sequence is CASSMGPTPTEAFF. DNA of the CDR3: TGTGCCAGTAGTATGGGTCCGACACCCACTGAAGCTTTCTTT. The chain has TRBV19 and TRBJ1-1; D is uncertain. The length of the CDR3 is 14 residues. Trimming stripped 3 bases from V and 4 bases from J, with 12 bases between. Germline values: CDR1 LNHDA, CDR2 SQIVND (reference sequence).

This clone has only a few counts. The rearrangement uses TRBV27 and TRBJ2-2, with D maybe TRBD2 (5 bases). The CDR3 length is 12 residues. V was pared by 5 bases and J by 8 bases, with 9 bases between. From germline, CDR1 is MNHEY and CDR2 SMNVEV (reference sequence). The CDR3 DNA reads as TGTGCCAGCAGTCCTCCGGGAGGGGAGCTGTTTTTT. This codes for CASSPPGGELFF.

The chain links TRBV4-2 to TRBJ1-6, with D possibly being TRBD1 (6 bases). In germline, CDR1 is LGHNA, CDR2 YNFKEQ. The V and J ends lost 1 base and 6 bases respectively, with 10 bases between them. The CDR3 loop spans 15 amino acids. The DNA for the CDR3 is TGTGCCAGCAGCCAAGCAGGGGCGGGTAATTCACCCCTCCACTTT. As protein: CASSQAGAGNSPLHF.

CDR3 DNA sequence: TGCGCCAGTACCGGGACAGGGCCCCCTGGTAATGAAAAACTGTTTTTT. Encoded protein: CASTGTGPPGNEKLFF. The V gene is TRBV5-1, the J gene TRBJ1-4, with 9 bases lining up with TRBD1. CDR3 size: 16 residues. Germline V gene data show CDR1 as SGHRS and CDR2 as YFSETQ. Trimming at V came to 8 bases and at J to 4 bases, leaving 12 bases not matched to a gene.

V is TRBV7-9 and J is TRBJ2-6, with 12 bases aligning to TRBD2. Germline CDR1 reads SEHNR; CDR2 reads FQNEAQ (reference sequence). This CDR3 spans 18 amino acids. Trimming removed 5 bases from V and 2 bases from J; junction bases left unmatched: 7. The CDR3 coding sequence is TGTGCCAGCAGCCGAGCTAGCGGGGGGGCCACTGGGGCCAACGTCCTGACTTTC. Protein: CASSRASGGATGANVLTF.

The gene calls are TRBV11-2 and TRBJ2-1; D gene unclear. CDR3 size: 13 residues. Germline lookup yields CDR1 SGHAT and CDR2 FQNNGV. Trimming removed 4 bases at V and 2 bases at J, with 6 bases between. CDR3 residues: CASSSEAYNEQFF. The CDR3 nucleotides read TGTGCCAGCAGCTCCGAGGCCTACAATGAGCAGTTCTTC.

The V gene is TRBV6-1, the J gene TRBJ1-1; no firm D call. V lost 8 bases and J lost 4, with 11 bases in between. The CDR3 length is 12 residues. The V gene's germline CDR1 is MNHNS and CDR2 SASEGT. CDR3 in amino acids: CASVRLATEAFF. The CDR3 DNA is TGTGCCAGCGTCAGGTTGGCCACTGAAGCTTTCTTT.

This clone was counted a single time. The CDR3 here is CASSPRTSGTFSYEQYF. The CDR3 coding sequence is TGTGCCAGCTCACCGCGGACTAGCGGGACCTTCTCCTACGAGCAGTACTTC. This chain joins TRBV18 and TRBJ2-7; TRBD2 agrees at 12 bases. Germline values: CDR1 KGHSH, CDR2 LQKENI. The CDR3 spans 17 residues. J was trimmed by 0 bases and V by 3 bases; bases with no gene match: 6.

This chain links TRBV5-1 with TRBJ1-5; the match to TRBD1 covers 8 bases. CDR3 size: 15 residues. Germline trimming cut 4 bases from V and 7 bases from J; bases unmatched to any gene: 10. Germline V gene data show CDR1 as SGHRS and CDR2 as YFSETQ. This CDR3 reads CASSVSGGAFQPQHF. The CDR3, as DNA: TGCGCCAGCAGCGTGTCAGGGGGCGCTTTCCAGCCCCAGCATTTT.

V and J are TRBV28 and TRBJ2-7; D is undetermined. CDR1 MDHEN and CDR2 SYDVKM come from the germline V gene. V lost 6 bases and J 0 bases, leaving 12 bases between the germline ends. The CDR3 has 14 amino acids. The CDR3 loop reads CASSNSRSSYEQYV. CDR3 nucleotide sequence: TGTGCCAGCAGCAATTCAAGGAGCTCCTACGAGCAGTACGTC.